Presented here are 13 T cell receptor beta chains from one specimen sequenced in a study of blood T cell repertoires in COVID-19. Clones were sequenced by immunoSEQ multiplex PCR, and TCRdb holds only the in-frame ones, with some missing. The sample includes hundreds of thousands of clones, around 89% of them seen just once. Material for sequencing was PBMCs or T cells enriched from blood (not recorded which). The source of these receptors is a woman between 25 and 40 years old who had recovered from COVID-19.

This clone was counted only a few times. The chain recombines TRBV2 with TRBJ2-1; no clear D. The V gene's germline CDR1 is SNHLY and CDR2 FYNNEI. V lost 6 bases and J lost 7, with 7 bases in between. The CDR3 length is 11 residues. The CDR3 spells CASSYQNEQFF. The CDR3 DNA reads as TGTGCCAGCAGCTACCAAAATGAGCAGTTCTTC. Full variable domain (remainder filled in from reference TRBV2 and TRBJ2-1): EPEVTQTPSHQVTQMGQEVILRCVPISNHLYFYWYRQILGQKVEFLVSFYNNEISEKSEIFDDQFSVERPDGSNFTLKIRSTKLEDSAMYFCASSYQNEQFFGPGTRLTVL.

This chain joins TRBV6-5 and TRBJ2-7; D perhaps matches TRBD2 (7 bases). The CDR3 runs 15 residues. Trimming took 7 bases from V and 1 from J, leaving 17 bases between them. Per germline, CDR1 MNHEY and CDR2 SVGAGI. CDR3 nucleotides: TGTGCCAGCATAGGGGGGGGCGGCGTGTCCTACGAGCAGTACTTC. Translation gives CASIGGGGVSYEQYF.

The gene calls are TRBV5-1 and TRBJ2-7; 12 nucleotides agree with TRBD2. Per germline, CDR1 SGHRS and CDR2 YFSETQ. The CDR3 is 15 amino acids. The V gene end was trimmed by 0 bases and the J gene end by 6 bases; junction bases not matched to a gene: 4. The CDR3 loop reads CASSLDPSGRAEQYF. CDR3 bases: TGCGCCAGCAGCTTGGACCCTAGCGGGAGGGCCGAGCAGTACTTC.

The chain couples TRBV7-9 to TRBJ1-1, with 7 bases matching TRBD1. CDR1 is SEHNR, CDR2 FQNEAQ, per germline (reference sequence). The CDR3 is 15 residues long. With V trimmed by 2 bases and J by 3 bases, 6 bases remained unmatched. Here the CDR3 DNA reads TGTGCCAGCAGCTTATCAGGCCAGGGGGACACTGAAGCTTTCTTT. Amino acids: CASSLSGQGDTEAFF.

CDR3 region: CASSSPRDRGPLEQYF. The CDR3 nucleotides are TGTGCCAGCAGTTCCCCCCGGGACAGGGGGCCCCTCGAGCAGTACTTC. The chain couples TRBV6-5 to TRBJ2-7; TRBD1 aligns across 12 bases. V lost 4 bases, J lost 6 bases, and 10 bases stayed unmatched. The CDR3 covers 16 residues. Germline V gives CDR1 MNHEY, CDR2 SVGAGI.

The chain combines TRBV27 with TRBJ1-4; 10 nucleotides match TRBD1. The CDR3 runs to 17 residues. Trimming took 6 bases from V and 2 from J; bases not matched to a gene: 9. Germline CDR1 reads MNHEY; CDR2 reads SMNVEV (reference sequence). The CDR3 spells CASSPRDRGSTNEKLFF. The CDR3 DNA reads TGTGCCAGCAGCCCCCGGGACAGGGGATCGACTAATGAAAAACTGTTTTTT.

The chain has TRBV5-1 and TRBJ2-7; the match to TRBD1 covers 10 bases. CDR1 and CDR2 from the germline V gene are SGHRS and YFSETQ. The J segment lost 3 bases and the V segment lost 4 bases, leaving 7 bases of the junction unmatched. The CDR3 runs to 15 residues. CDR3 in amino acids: CASSPTGTGVYEQYF. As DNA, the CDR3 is TGCGCCAGCAGCCCGACCGGGACAGGGGTCTACGAGCAGTACTTC.

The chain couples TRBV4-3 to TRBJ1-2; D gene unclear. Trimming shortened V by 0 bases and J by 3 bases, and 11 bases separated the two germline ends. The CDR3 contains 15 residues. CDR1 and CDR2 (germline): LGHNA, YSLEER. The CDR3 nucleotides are TGCGCCAGCAGCCAAGATCTTGGGCTCTACTATGGCTACACCTTC. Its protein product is CASSQDLGLYYGYTF.

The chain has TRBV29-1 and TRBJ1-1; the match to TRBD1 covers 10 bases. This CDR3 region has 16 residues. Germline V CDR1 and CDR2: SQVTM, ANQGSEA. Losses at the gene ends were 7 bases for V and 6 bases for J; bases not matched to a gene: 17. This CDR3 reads CSAYDRGRVRSSEAFF. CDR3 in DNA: TGCAGCGCTTACGACAGGGGGCGAGTGAGGTCCTCTGAAGCTTTCTTT.

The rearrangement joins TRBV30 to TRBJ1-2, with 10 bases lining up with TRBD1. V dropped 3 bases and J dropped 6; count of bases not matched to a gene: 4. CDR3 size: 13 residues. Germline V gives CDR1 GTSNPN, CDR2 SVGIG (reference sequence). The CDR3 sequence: CAWRGTGVNGYTF. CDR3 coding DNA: TGTGCCTGGAGAGGGACAGGGGTGAATGGCTACACCTTC.

CDR3 bases: TGTGCCAGCAGCGGGGGGAGCGGAAGGGCCTACAATGAGCAGTTCTTC. As protein: CASSGGSGRAYNEQFF. The rearrangement links TRBV5-6 to TRBJ2-1, with D possibly matching TRBD2 (6 bases). This CDR3 has 16 amino acids. Trimming stripped 4 bases from V and 2 bases from J, with 16 bases between. The germline CDR1 and CDR2 sequences are SGHDT and YYEEEE. The whole variable domain, filled in from reference TRBV5-6 and TRBJ2-1, reads DAGVTQSPTHLIKTRGQQVTLRCSPKSGHDTVSWYQQALGQGPQFIFQYYEEEERQRGNFPDRFSGHQFPNYSSELNVNALLLGDSALYLCASSGGSGRAYNEQFFGPGTRLTVL.

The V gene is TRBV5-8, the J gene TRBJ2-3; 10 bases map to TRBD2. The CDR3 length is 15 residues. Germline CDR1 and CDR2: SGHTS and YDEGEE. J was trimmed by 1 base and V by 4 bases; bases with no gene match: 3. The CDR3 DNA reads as TGTGCCAGCAGCCTAAGCGGGAGGGGCACAGATACGCAGTATTTT. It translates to CASSLSGRGTDTQYF.

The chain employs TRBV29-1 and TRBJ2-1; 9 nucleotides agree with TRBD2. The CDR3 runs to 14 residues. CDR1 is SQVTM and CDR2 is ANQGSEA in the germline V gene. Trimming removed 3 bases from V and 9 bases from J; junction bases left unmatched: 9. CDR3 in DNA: TGCAGCGTTGATTTAGCGGGAGACCGGGGTGAGCAGTTCTTC. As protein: CSVDLAGDRGEQFF.